The 32 T cell receptor beta chains below were found in one sample sequenced in a study of T cells after yellow fever vaccination. Each CDR3 protein gets one entry after TCRdb re-called the 5' RACE reads with MiXCR. The sample contains some 340,000 distinct CDR3 sequences, about 10% of which appear only once. Sequencing was performed on CD4+ T cells sorted from PBMCs, taken 45 days after the yellow fever booster vaccination. These receptors originate from a man younger than 35 who received the YFV17D yellow fever vaccine.

A few counts support this clonotype. This sequence joins TRBV6-5 and TRBJ2-2, with 10 bases lining up with TRBD2. V dropped 7 bases and J dropped 5; count of bases not matched to a gene: 10. Germline CDR1 and CDR2: MNHEY and SVGAGI. This CDR3 is 16 amino acids long. CDR3 bases: TGTGCCAGCACGTTTTCCCAGACTAGCGGGACCGGGGAGCTGTTTTTT. Its protein product is CASTFSQTSGTGELFF.

This clonotype appeared a few times. The chain employs TRBV12-3 or TRBV12-4 and TRBJ1-5, with D unclear. Trimming cost V 1 base and J 3 bases, with 10 bases left between them. The CDR3 is 15 residues long. The CDR3 region has the DNA TGTGCCAGCAGTTTAGGACGGGTTGCCAATCAGCCCCAGCATTTT. Amino acid sequence: CASSLGRVANQPQHF.

A few counts support this clonotype. The rearrangement links TRBV20-1 to TRBJ2-1; TRBD1 might be the D (5 bases). Trimming pared 4 bases from V and 4 bases from J, leaving 8 bases between. Per germline, CDR1 DFQATT and CDR2 SNEGSKA (reference sequence). The CDR3 extends over 12 amino acids. Here the CDR3 DNA reads TGCAGTGCTAAGCAGGGATACAATGAGCAGTTCTTC. Amino acids: CSAKQGYNEQFF.

CDR3 bases: TGTGCCAGCAGCTCAGGGGGCAGTAACAATGAGCAGTTCTTC. As protein: CASSSGGSNNEQFF. The chain is built from TRBV11-3 and TRBJ2-1, with 8 positions matching TRBD1. The germline gives CDR1 SGHNT, CDR2 YENEEA. Losses at the gene ends were 4 bases for V and 5 bases for J; bases not matched to a gene: 4. There are 14 residues in the CDR3.

CDR3 bases: TGTGCCAGCAGCCCCAGCGGGGGGCCCCTGCATAATTCACCCCTCCACTTT. Its protein product is CASSPSGGPLHNSPLHF. V usage is TRBV6-5 and J usage is TRBJ1-6, with D tentatively TRBD1 (6 bases). This CDR3 has 17 residues. Germline V lookup: CDR1 MNHEY, CDR2 SVGAGI. With 6 bases removed from V and 5 bases from J, the gap between germline ends came to 20 bases.

This clonotype appeared many times. V is TRBV7-2 and J is TRBJ1-1; 8 positions match TRBD1. The CDR3 spans 13 residues. V gave up 5 bases and J gave up 3 bases; unmatched junction bases: 2. The germline V gene encodes CDR1 SGHTA and CDR2 FQGNSA. The CDR3 loop reads CASSIQGDTEAFF. CDR3 bases: TGTGCCAGCAGCATACAGGGGGACACTGAAGCTTTCTTT.

This clonotype was observed a few times. V is TRBV2 and J is TRBJ1-1; D perhaps matches TRBD1 (5 bases). V lost 5 bases and J 3 bases, leaving 13 bases between the germline ends. Germline CDR1 is SNHLY and CDR2 is FYNNEI. The CDR3 runs to 14 residues. The CDR3, as DNA: TGTGCCAGCAGTCGGGACCGACGACACACTGAAGCTTTCTTT. The encoded protein is CASSRDRRHTEAFF.

This clonotype has a handful of counts. The CDR3 DNA reads TGTGCCATCAGTGAGGGGGGTCGCGAGCAGTACGTC. It specifies CAISEGGREQYV. This chain joins TRBV10-3 and TRBJ2-7; possibly TRBD1 or TRBD2 for D (5 bases each). With 2 bases removed from V and 6 bases from J, the gap between germline ends came to 8 bases. CDR3 length: 12 amino acids. Per the germline V gene, CDR1 is ENHRY and CDR2 is SYGVKD.

The chain carries TRBV4-1 and TRBJ2-3; D unclear. Germline V gene data show CDR1 as MGHRA and CDR2 as YSYEKL. The CDR3 runs to 17 residues. Trimming took off 1 base at V and 0 bases at J, with 14 bases between the two ends. The chain's CDR3 is CASSQGETTSSTDTQYF. For the CDR3, the DNA is TGCGCCAGCAGCCAAGGAGAAACCACCTCTAGCACAGATACGCAGTATTTT.

This rearrangement joins TRBV7-2 to TRBJ2-1; no clear D gene. CDR3 length: 13 residues. Germline V CDR1 and CDR2: SGHTA, FQGNSA. Trimming removed 0 bases from V and 7 bases from J, with 7 bases in between. CDR3 nucleotides: TGTGCCAGCAGCTTAGCCGAGAAGAATGAGCAGTTCTTC. It codes for CASSLAEKNEQFF.

The table lists this clonotype with a few counts. V gene TRBV10-3 combines with J gene TRBJ2-3, with D possibly being TRBD1 (5 bases). Trimming stripped 7 bases from V and 0 bases from J, with 8 bases between. This CDR3 comprises 13 residues. Germline values: CDR1 ENHRY, CDR2 SYGVKD. The CDR3 DNA reads as TGTGCCATCAAAGGGGCTAGCACAGATACGCAGTATTTT. It translates to CAIKGASTDTQYF.

The chain uses TRBV3-1 and TRBJ2-7; D is ambiguous. CDR1 and CDR2 from the germline V gene are LGHDT and YNNKEL (reference sequence). With 3 bases removed from V and 10 bases from J, the gap between germline ends came to 7 bases. CDR3 length equals 10 residues. This CDR3 is CASSHRPQYV. The CDR3 nucleotides read TGTGCCAGCAGCCATAGGCCCCAGTACGTC.

The chain couples TRBV28 to TRBJ1-5; tentative D call: TRBD1 (5 bases). Germline values: CDR1 MDHEN, CDR2 SYDVKM. The CDR3 runs to 16 residues. Trimming pared 7 bases from V and 9 bases from J, leaving 25 bases between. The CDR3 DNA reads as TGTGCCAGCACATCGGGGGGGACGCCTCACGGATCGCCCCAGCATTTT. This encodes CASTSGGTPHGSPQHF.

The table lists this clonotype with a few counts. The CDR3 here is CRVEGASGYTF. The CDR3 DNA follows: TGCAGGGTGGAGGGGGCTTCTGGCTACACCTTC. The chain carries TRBV20-1 and TRBJ1-2; 7 nucleotides align to TRBD1. This CDR3 is built from 11 residues. CDR1 is DFQATT, CDR2 SNEGSKA, per germline (reference sequence).

V usage is TRBV6-5 and J usage is TRBJ1-6; weak D call: TRBD1 (6 bases). CDR3 length: 16 residues. Germline CDR1 and CDR2: MNHEY and SVGAGI. Trimming took off 5 bases at V and 3 bases at J, with 14 bases between the two ends. The CDR3 region is CASSQDSGHYNSPLHF. The CDR3 DNA reads as TGTGCCAGCAGTCAGGACAGCGGTCACTATAATTCACCCCTCCACTTT.

This clonotype was picked up many times. The chain links TRBV5-5 to TRBJ2-5; D may be TRBD2 (6 bases). Germline V CDR1 and CDR2: SGHKS, YYEKEE (reference sequence). The CDR3 totals 13 residues. V gave up 1 base and J gave up 5 bases, with 9 bases separating them. This chain's CDR3 is CASSLPGEETQYF. CDR3 in DNA: TGTGCCAGCAGCTTGCCGGGGGAGGAGACCCAGTACTTC.

A few counts support this clonotype. The gene calls are TRBV25-1 and TRBJ2-1; D is unclear. V was shortened by 3 bases and J by 8 bases, with 11 bases between the two germline ends. Germline V CDR1 and CDR2: MGHDK, SYGVNS. The CDR3 totals 13 residues. The CDR3 region is CASSEHPRDEQFF. The CDR3 nucleotides read TGTGCCAGCAGTGAGCACCCTAGGGATGAGCAGTTCTTC.

The chain is built from TRBV4-3 and TRBJ2-3; unclear D gene. Between the trimmed V and J ends, which lost 0 bases and 0 bases, there was a span of 4 bases. This CDR3 comprises 14 residues. CDR1 and CDR2 (germline): LGHNA, YSLEER. CDR3 sequence (DNA): TGCGCCAGCAGCCAAGATGACAGCACAGATACGCAGTATTTT. As protein: CASSQDDSTDTQYF.

The chain couples TRBV5-1 to TRBJ1-2, with D possibly matching TRBD1 (6 bases). V was cut by 3 bases and J by 4 bases, with 22 bases left in between. The CDR3 consists of 17 residues. Germline V gene data show CDR1 as SGHRS and CDR2 as YFSETQ. The CDR3 reads CASSWGATGSSIYGYTF. The CDR3 nucleotides are TGCGCCAGCAGCTGGGGGGCCACAGGGTCCTCAATCTATGGCTACACCTTC.

The rearrangement uses TRBV28 and TRBJ1-1; no definite D call. The CDR3 runs 13 residues. Germline assignment: CDR1 MDHEN and CDR2 SYDVKM. Trimming removed 4 bases at V and 3 bases at J, with 9 bases between. The CDR3 loop reads CASSSGMDTEAFF. The CDR3, as DNA: TGTGCCAGCAGTTCCGGTATGGACACTGAAGCTTTCTTT.

V usage is TRBV4-1 and J usage is TRBJ1-2, with D perhaps matching TRBD1 (5 bases). The CDR3 spans 18 residues. The germline V and J ends were trimmed by 3 bases and 2 bases, with 22 bases remaining between them. Germline V gene data show CDR1 as MGHRA and CDR2 as YSYEKL. The CDR3 reads CASSQTDIAKVANYGYTF. The CDR3 DNA is TGCGCCAGCAGCCAGACAGATATCGCCAAGGTGGCGAACTATGGCTACACCTTC.

This clonotype has a handful of counts. The V and J genes are TRBV7-9 and TRBJ2-3; 14 positions match TRBD2. CDR3 length equals 17 residues. Germline CDR1 reads SEHNR; CDR2 reads FQNEAQ (reference sequence). The V segment lost 5 bases and the J segment 0 bases; nucleotides outside the gene matches: 4. The CDR3 sequence is CASSPGLAGVSTDTQYF. In DNA form, the CDR3 reads TGTGCCAGCAGCCCGGGACTAGCGGGGGTTAGCACAGATACGCAGTATTTT. Variable domain in full (rest from reference TRBV7-9 and TRBJ2-3): DTGVSQNPRHKITKRGQNVTFRCDPISEHNRLYWYRQTLGQGPEFLTYFQNEAQLEKSRLLSDRFSAERPKGSFSTLEIQRTEQGDSAMYLCASSPGLAGVSTDTQYFGPGTRLTVL.

This sequence joins TRBV5-1 and TRBJ2-3, with a possible D match to TRBD1 (6 bases). The CDR3 is 14 amino acids. V was pared by 8 bases and J by 2 bases, with 15 bases between. Germline loops: CDR1 SGHRS, CDR2 YFSETQ. DNA for the CDR3: TGCGCCAGTTCACAGGGCCAGGACACAGATACGCAGTATTTT. It translates to CASSQGQDTDTQYF. The full variable domain, rest sourced from reference TRBV5-1 and TRBJ2-3, is KAGVTQTPRYLIKTRGQQVTLSCSPISGHRSVSWYQQTPGQGLQFLFEYFSETQRNKGNFPGRFSGRQFSNSRSEMNVSTLELGDSALYLCASSQGQDTDTQYFGPGTRLTVL.

This clonotype has ten or more counts. The chain uses TRBV7-8 and TRBJ2-3; possibly TRBD1 for D (5 bases). This CDR3 region has 15 residues. V was trimmed by 1 base and J by 2 bases, leaving 10 bases between them. The germline V gene has CDR1 SGHVS and CDR2 FQNEAQ. CDR3 in amino acids: CASSLEGAATDTQYF. Written as DNA, the CDR3 is TGTGCCAGCAGCTTAGAAGGGGCCGCCACAGATACGCAGTATTTT.

The chain has TRBV28 and TRBJ1-2; no clear D. The CDR3 contains 15 residues. CDR1 is MDHEN and CDR2 is SYDVKM in the germline V gene. V shed 5 bases and J shed 3 bases, with 16 bases lying between them. The CDR3 protein is CASSTPGGADYGYTF. In DNA form, the CDR3 reads TGTGCCAGCAGTACCCCGGGAGGAGCAGACTATGGCTACACCTTC.

The V gene is TRBV6-2 or TRBV6-3, the J gene TRBJ1-5, with TRBD1 matching 7 bases. Germline lookup yields CDR1 MNHEY and CDR2 SVGEGT. The J segment lost 5 bases and the V segment lost 0 bases, leaving 4 bases of the junction unmatched. CDR3 length: 15 residues. The CDR3 protein is CASSYSRRGHQPQHF. The CDR3 region has the DNA TGTGCCAGCAGTTACTCGCGAAGGGGGCATCAGCCCCAGCATTTT.

This clonotype was seen only a few times. The chain uses TRBV30 and TRBJ1-2, with 8 nucleotides matching TRBD1. Losses at the gene ends were 3 bases for V and 5 bases for J; bases not matched to a gene: 5. Germline V gives CDR1 GTSNPN, CDR2 SVGIG (reference sequence). This CDR3 contains 13 residues. CDR3 coding DNA: TGTGCCTGGAGAGTTCAGGGGGCATATGGCTACACCTTC. Protein product: CAWRVQGAYGYTF.

CDR3 loop: CASSPVAGSDTQYF. For the CDR3, the DNA is TGTGCCAGCTCACCCGTGGCGGGTTCAGATACGCAGTATTTT. The genes are TRBV18 and TRBJ2-3, with a weak D call TRBD2 (5 bases). The CDR3 contains 14 residues. Germline CDR1 KGHSH, CDR2 LQKENI. V lost 3 bases, J lost 4 bases, and 11 bases lay in between.

This rearrangement joins TRBV20-1 to TRBJ1-2; the D is unclear. CDR1 and CDR2 from the germline V gene are DFQATT and SNEGSKA (reference sequence). The CDR3 extends over 13 amino acids. V was clipped by 0 bases and J by 4 bases, with 9 bases between them. CDR3 protein: CSARDAATYGYTF. DNA of the CDR3: TGCAGTGCTAGAGATGCGGCTACCTATGGCTACACCTTC.

This clonotype was observed a handful of times. The rearrangement uses TRBV5-5 and TRBJ2-3; 12 bases match TRBD2. With V trimmed by 0 bases and J by 5 bases, 4 bases remained unmatched. This CDR3 contains 16 residues. Germline CDR1 and CDR2: SGHKS and YYEKEE (reference sequence). CDR3 sequence: CASSLGLAGAGDTQYF. In nucleotides, the CDR3 is TGTGCCAGCAGCTTGGGACTAGCGGGGGCTGGAGATACGCAGTATTTT.

The V call is TRBV20-1, the J call TRBJ2-5, with 13 bases fitting TRBD2. Germline V gene sequence: CDR1 DFQATT, CDR2 SNEGSKA (reference sequence). The CDR3 extends over 15 amino acids. V trimming: 6 bases; J trimming: 4 bases; junction bases outside the gene matches: 8. The CDR3 spells CSATSGGAGRETQYF. CDR3 coding DNA: TGCAGTGCCACTAGCGGGGGGGCCGGTCGAGAGACCCAGTACTTC.

The CDR3 coding sequence is TGTGCCAGCAGCTCCACGGACAGGGTACAGTACTTC. Translating gives CASSSTDRVQYF. The chain recombines TRBV7-7 with TRBJ2-7; 8 bases are a match to TRBD1. Trimming cost V 4 bases and J 10 bases; bases outside gene matches: 6. Germline lookup yields CDR1 SSHAT and CDR2 FNYEAQ (reference sequence). This CDR3 has 12 residues.